The next 2 T cell receptor beta chains were all read from a single sample in a study of T cell responses to AZD1222 COVID-19 vaccine. Clones were read by immunoSEQ multiplex PCR, and TCRdb kept only the in-frame ones, dropping some. The sample lists over 120,000 clones, 80% to 95% occurring once. This material consisted of peripheral blood, taken on day 0 of AZD1222 vaccination. These receptors came from an adult in good health.

The J gene is TRBJ1-2, the V gene TRBV4-1; D possibly corresponds to TRBD1 (6 bases). Trimming removed 1 base from V and 4 bases from J, with 10 bases in between. This CDR3 is built from 14 residues. In germline, CDR1 is MGHRA, CDR2 YSYEKL. The CDR3 DNA reads TGCGCCAGCAGCCAAGGAGGGGACACCTATGGCTACACCTTC. It codes for CASSQGGDTYGYTF.

The V and J genes are TRBV19 and TRBJ1-1, with D possibly being TRBD1 (5 bases). Germline V gives CDR1 LNHDA, CDR2 SQIVND (reference sequence). The ends were cut back, 6 bases at V and 5 bases at J, with 22 bases in the middle. The CDR3 has 16 amino acids. This chain's CDR3 is CASSKMGQGIWTEAFF. DNA for the CDR3: TGTGCCAGTAGCAAGATGGGGCAGGGTATATGGACTGAAGCTTTCTTT. Filled out from reference TRBV19 and TRBJ1-1, the complete variable domain reads DGGITQSPKYLFRKEGQNVTLSCEQNLNHDAMYWYRQDPGQGLRLIYYSQIVNDFQKGDIAEGYSVSREKKESFPLTVTSAQKNPTAFYLCASSKMGQGIWTEAFFGQGTRLTVV.